This is a list of T cell receptor beta chains from one sample in a study of regulatory T cells in long-lasting Graves disease. TCRdb used MiXCR to reprocess the multiplex PCR reads, holding one entry per CDR3 protein. This table has about half a million distinct CDR3 sequences, 12% appearing once. This sample also belongs to another study, concerning T cells in Graves' hyperthyroidism and ophthalmopathy.

The starting material was peripheral blood mononuclear cells (PBMCs), obtained at new diagnosis, from a patient treated with antithyroid drugs. These receptors came from a woman younger than 45 with Graves disease. The CDR3 runs from the conserved cysteine through the conserved F or W. A D gene is named only where the DNA matches it firmly. Only some rows state a clone size, as once, few, many or a class for expanded clones.

cdr3_aa cdr3_nt d_call j_call clone_size v_call
CASPRDRPSTDTQYF TGCGCCAGCCCCCGGGACAGACCTAGCACAGATACGCAGTATTTT TRBD1 TRBJ2-3 . TRBV5-1
CASNLDRYNEQFF TGTGCCAGCAACCTGGACAGATACAATGAGCAGTTCTTC . TRBJ2-1 many TRBV2
CASSYSKTTYSYNEQFF TGTGCCAGCAGTTACTCGAAAACTACCTACTCCTACAATGAGCAGTTCTTC . TRBJ2-1 . TRBV6-5
CASSQAFPGSSNEQFF TGTGCCAGCAGCCAAGCGTTCCCCGGGAGTTCCAATGAGCAGTTCTTC . TRBJ2-1 . TRBV4-2
CASSLTRDFYGYTF TGCGCCAGCAGCTTAACCCGGGACTTCTATGGCTACACCTTC . TRBJ1-2 many TRBV5-1
CASSYREGNTGELFF TGTGCCAGCAGCTACAGGGAGGGAAACACCGGGGAGCTGTTTTTT . TRBJ2-2 . TRBV7-9
CASSKRTHSYEQYF TGTGCCAGTAGTAAACGGACACACTCCTACGAGCAGTACTTC . TRBJ2-7 many TRBV19
CASGLAGSYEQFF TGTGCCAGCGGACTAGCGGGAAGTTATGAGCAGTTCTTC TRBD2 TRBJ2-1 many TRBV6-2/TRBV6-3
CASSSLDRGETQYF TGTGCCAGCAGCTCGTTGGACAGGGGAGAGACCCAGTACTTC TRBD1 TRBJ2-5 many TRBV7-2
CASSQDRAGQPQHF TGCGCCAGCAGCCAAGACAGGGCAGGGCAGCCCCAGCATTTT . TRBJ1-5 few TRBV4-1
CASSPPPASGSRDEQFF TGTGCCAGCAGTCCCCCCCCGGCTAGCGGGAGTAGGGATGAGCAGTTCTTC TRBD2 TRBJ2-1 . TRBV28
CSVRTGGGYTF TGCAGCGTTCGGACAGGGGGCGGCTACACCTTC TRBD1 TRBJ1-2 . TRBV29-1
CASSFGAFAGANVLTF TGTGCCAGCAGCTTTGGGGCTTTCGCAGGGGCCAACGTCCTGACTTTC . TRBJ2-6 many TRBV7-9
CASSFGTASQETQYF TGTGCCAGCAGTTTCGGGACCGCTAGCCAAGAGACCCAGTACTTC . TRBJ2-5 many TRBV28
CAWSVGEQYNEQFF TGTGCCTGGAGTGTGGGGGAGCAATACAATGAGCAGTTCTTC . TRBJ2-1 many TRBV30
CASSLQGIYGYTF TGTGCCAGCAGTTTACAGGGAATCTATGGCTACACCTTC . TRBJ1-2 many TRBV2
CASRTPGQTYEQYF TGTGCCAGCAGAACTCCTGGACAGACCTACGAGCAGTACTTC . TRBJ2-7 . TRBV6-1
CSVEKGLETEAFF TGCAGCGTTGAAAAGGGTCTGGAGACTGAAGCTTTCTTT . TRBJ1-1 few TRBV29-1
CAWSLKAGGFYTF TGTGCCTGGAGTTTGAAAGCGGGGGGCTTCTACACCTTC . TRBJ1-2 many TRBV30
CATSDPSGSTDTQYF TGTGCCACCAGTGACCCTAGCGGGAGTACAGATACGCAGTATTTT TRBD2 TRBJ2-3 many TRBV24-1
CASSQDGGAGELFF TGCGCCAGCAGCCAAGATGGGGGGGCCGGGGAGCTGTTTTTT TRBD2 TRBJ2-2 . TRBV4-1
CASSLSLREGGRHKDYEQYF TGTGCCAGCAGTTTATCCCTGCGGGAGGGGGGGCGCCATAAGGACTACGAGCAGTACTTC TRBD2 TRBJ2-7 many TRBV28
CASSFSLGSGPYEQYF TGTGCCAGCAGTTTTTCTCTCGGAAGCGGTCCCTACGAGCAGTACTTC . TRBJ2-7 many TRBV28
CASSRISYEQYF TGTGCCAGCAGCCGCATCTCCTACGAGCAGTACTTC . TRBJ2-7 many TRBV3-1
CASSYQPKGSYGYTF TGTGCCAGCAGCTACCAGCCCAAGGGATCCTATGGCTACACCTTC . TRBJ1-2 . TRBV9
CASSQERPPSGTYEQYF TGCGCCAGCAGCCAAGAACGCCCCCCTAGCGGCACCTACGAGCAGTACTTC TRBD2 TRBJ2-7 many TRBV4-1
CASSSQYSYEQYF TGTGCCAGCAGTTCTCAGTATTCCTACGAGCAGTACTTC . TRBJ2-7 few TRBV6-2/TRBV6-3
CATSRDPGLAGEDTQYF TGTGCCACCAGCAGAGATCCGGGACTAGCGGGAGAGGATACGCAGTATTTT TRBD2 TRBJ2-3 many TRBV15
CASSPGGRAGETQYF TGTGCCAGTAGTCCTGGCGGACGGGCCGGAGAGACCCAGTACTTC . TRBJ2-5 many TRBV19
CASSVTQGPNEKLFF TGTGCCAGCAGCGTGACACAGGGTCCTAATGAAAAACTGTTTTTT . TRBJ1-4 many TRBV7-9
CASSPLEGFGTGELFF TGTGCCAGCTCACCATTGGAGGGTTTCGGCACCGGGGAGCTGTTTTTT . TRBJ2-2 . TRBV18
CASSLLGTIQETQYF TGCGCCAGCAGCCTCCTGGGGACTATCCAAGAGACCCAGTACTTC TRBD2 TRBJ2-5 . TRBV5-1
CASSTGSTYEQYF TGTGCCAGTAGCACAGGGAGCACCTACGAGCAGTACTTC . TRBJ2-7 . TRBV19
CASSQEWSSYNEQFF TGTGCCAGCAGCCAAGAGTGGAGCTCCTACAATGAGCAGTTCTTC . TRBJ2-1 many TRBV3-1
CASSVSGSGTQYF TGTGCCAGCAGTGTTTCAGGTTCTGGGACCCAGTACTTC . TRBJ2-5 . TRBV2
CAWGEGSNNEQFF TGTGCCTGGGGGGAAGGGAGTAACAATGAGCAGTTCTTC . TRBJ2-1 many TRBV30
CASSILTPNTGELFF TGTGCCAGTAGTATTCTGACACCGAACACCGGGGAGCTGTTTTTT . TRBJ2-2 few TRBV19
CASSNGRADEQFF TGTGCCAGCAGTAACGGGAGGGCCGATGAGCAGTTCTTC TRBD2 TRBJ2-1 . TRBV7-2
CASSAPRDQVAKNIQYF TGTGCCAGCAGTGCCCCGAGGGACCAAGTAGCCAAAAACATTCAGTACTTC . TRBJ2-4 many TRBV6-2/TRBV6-3
CASSQDFPRGYGYTF TGTGCCAGCAGCCAAGATTTCCCTCGGGGCTATGGCTACACCTTC . TRBJ1-2 many TRBV3-1
CASSVRAVNTGELFF TGTGCCAGCAGCGTTAGAGCGGTGAACACCGGGGAGCTGTTTTTT . TRBJ2-2 few TRBV9
CAWRMNTEAFF TGTGCCTGGAGAATGAACACTGAAGCTTTCTTT . TRBJ1-1 many TRBV30
CASRKLGARVSTEAFF TGTGCCAGCAGAAAGTTGGGGGCCAGGGTTAGCACTGAAGCTTTCTTT . TRBJ1-1 many TRBV5-6
CASSPLHSTDTQYF TGTGCCAGCTCACCACTACACAGCACAGATACGCAGTATTTT . TRBJ2-3 many TRBV18